This T cell receptor beta chain is from a study of shared clonotypes between healthy human individuals. CD45RO negativity and positive selection for CCR7 defined naive CD8 cells, a population that excluded terminally differentiated effector memory CD45RA+ cells. Caucasian adults residing in Nashville, Tennessee made up all the donors. Every subset had its genomic DNA shared out evenly among several immunoSEQ plates. Produced via immunoSEQ multiplex PCR; TCRdb's table is partial and in-frame only. The data hold 2 million to 2.5 million clones, with around 96% observed a single time. With 4 bases clipped from V and 4 bases from J, the junction kept 6 bases outside the gene matches. The CDR3 is made up of 16 amino acids. The V gene's germline CDR1 is SGDLS and CDR2 YYNGEE.

The sample taken for sequencing was naive CD8+ T cells sorted from blood. The receptor comes from a young man in good health. The V gene is TRBV9, the J gene TRBJ2-3; 13 nucleotides match TRBD2. For the CDR3, the DNA is TGTGCCAGCAGCTTGGGGACTAGCGGGAATTCAGATACGCAGTATTTT. This gives the protein CASSLGTSGNSDTQYF.